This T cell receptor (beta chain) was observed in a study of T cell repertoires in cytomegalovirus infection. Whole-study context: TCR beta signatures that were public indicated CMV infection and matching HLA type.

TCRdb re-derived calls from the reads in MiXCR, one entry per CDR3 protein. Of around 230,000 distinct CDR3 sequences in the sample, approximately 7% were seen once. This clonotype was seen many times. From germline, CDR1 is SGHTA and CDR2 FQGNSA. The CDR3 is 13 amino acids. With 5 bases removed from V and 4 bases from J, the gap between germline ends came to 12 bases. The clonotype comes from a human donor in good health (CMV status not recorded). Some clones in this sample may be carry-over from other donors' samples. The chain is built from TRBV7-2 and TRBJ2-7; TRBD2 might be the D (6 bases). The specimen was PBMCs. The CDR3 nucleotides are TGTGCCAGCAGCCTTCCGGGGAGGTACGAGCAGTACTTC. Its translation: CASSLPGRYEQYF.